This T cell receptor (beta chain) came from a study of cytomegalovirus exposure and HLA in healthy donors. The PCR employed 60 Vbeta primers together with 13 Jbeta primers. The protocol was immunoSEQ multiplex PCR, while the TCRdb copy is restricted to in-frame clones and leaves out a portion. The sample lists about 55,000 clones; nearly 85% were seen once. V was pared by 4 bases and J by 2 bases, with 3 bases of the junction left unmatched. This CDR3 region has 15 residues. Germline V CDR1 and CDR2: MGHRA, YSYEKL. V gene TRBV4-1 combines with J gene TRBJ1-4, with 8 bases lining up with TRBD1. The TCR originated in a young man in good health and CMV-seronegative. Sequenced input: PBMCs. CDR3 coding DNA: TGCGCCAGCAGCCGGACAGGGCTCACTAATGAAAAACTGTTTTTT. Encoded protein: CASSRTGLTNEKLFF.